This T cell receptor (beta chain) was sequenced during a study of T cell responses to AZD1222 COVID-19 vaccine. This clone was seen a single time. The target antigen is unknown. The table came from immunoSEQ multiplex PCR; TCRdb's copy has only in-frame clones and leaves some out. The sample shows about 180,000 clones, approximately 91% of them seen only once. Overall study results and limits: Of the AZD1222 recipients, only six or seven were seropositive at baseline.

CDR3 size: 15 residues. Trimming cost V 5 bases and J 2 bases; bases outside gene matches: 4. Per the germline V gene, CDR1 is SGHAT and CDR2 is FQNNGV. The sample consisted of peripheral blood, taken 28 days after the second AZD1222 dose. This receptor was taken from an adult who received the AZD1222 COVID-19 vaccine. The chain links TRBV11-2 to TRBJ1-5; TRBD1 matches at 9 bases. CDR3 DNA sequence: TGTGCCAGCAGCCTGGACAGGGGTGGCAATCAGCCCCAGCATTTT. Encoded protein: CASSLDRGGNQPQHF.